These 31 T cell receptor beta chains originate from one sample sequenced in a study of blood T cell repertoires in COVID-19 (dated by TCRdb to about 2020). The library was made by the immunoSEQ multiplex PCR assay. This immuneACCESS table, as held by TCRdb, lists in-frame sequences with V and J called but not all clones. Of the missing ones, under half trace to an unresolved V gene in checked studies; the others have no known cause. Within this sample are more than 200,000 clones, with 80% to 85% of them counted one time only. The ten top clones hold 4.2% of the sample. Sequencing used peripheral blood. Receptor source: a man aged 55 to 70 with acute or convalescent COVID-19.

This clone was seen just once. The chain's CDR3 is CASSQGTTRVGQETQYF. CDR3 nucleotide sequence: TGCGCCAGCAGCCAAGGGACTACCCGAGTCGGACAAGAGACCCAGTACTTC. V gene TRBV4-3 combines with J gene TRBJ2-5; perhaps TRBD2 as D (6 bases). The CDR3 is 17 amino acids. Germline V gives CDR1 LGHNA, CDR2 YSLEER. V was shortened by 1 base and J by 2 bases, with 17 bases between the two germline ends.

The CDR3 region is CASSLYPGLAGGFSYEQYF. The CDR3 nucleotides read TGTGCCAGCAGTTTATATCCCGGGCTAGCGGGAGGCTTCTCCTACGAGCAGTACTTC. The gene calls are TRBV28 and TRBJ2-7; 11 positions match TRBD2. CDR1 is MDHEN, CDR2 SYDVKM, per germline. The CDR3 sequence is 19 residues long. V gave up 1 base and J gave up 0 bases; unmatched junction bases: 11. Filled out from reference TRBV28 and TRBJ2-7, the complete variable domain reads DVKVTQSSRYLVKRTGEKVFLECVQDMDHENMFWYRQDPGLGLRLIYFSYDVKMKEKGDIPEGYSVSREKKERFSLILESASTNQTSMYLCASSLYPGLAGGFSYEQYFGPGTRLTVT.

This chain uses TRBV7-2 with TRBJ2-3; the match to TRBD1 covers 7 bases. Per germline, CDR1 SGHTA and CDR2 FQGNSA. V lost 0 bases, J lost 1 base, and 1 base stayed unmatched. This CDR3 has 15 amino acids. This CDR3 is CASSLATGGTDTQYF. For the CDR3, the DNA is TGTGCCAGCAGCTTAGCCACAGGGGGCACAGATACGCAGTATTTT.

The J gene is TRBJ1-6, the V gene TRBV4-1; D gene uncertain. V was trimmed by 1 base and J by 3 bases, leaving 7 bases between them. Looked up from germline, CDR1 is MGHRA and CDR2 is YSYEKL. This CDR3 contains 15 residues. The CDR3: CASSQVAHYNSPLHF. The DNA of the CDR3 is TGCGCCAGCAGCCAAGTAGCTCACTATAATTCACCCCTCCACTTT.

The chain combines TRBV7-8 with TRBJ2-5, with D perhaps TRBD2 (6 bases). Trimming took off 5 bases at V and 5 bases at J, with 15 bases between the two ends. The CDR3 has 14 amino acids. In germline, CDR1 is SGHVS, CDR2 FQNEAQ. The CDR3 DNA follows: TGTGCCAGCAGCCCGTTTGCTCGGGGGGAGACCCAGTACTTC. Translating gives CASSPFARGETQYF.

The CDR3 nucleotides are TGTGCCTGGAGTGAAAAAGGGGGCGCGGGTCAGCCCCAGCATTTT. As protein: CAWSEKGGAGQPQHF. V and J are TRBV30 and TRBJ1-5; the match to TRBD1 covers 7 bases. Germline CDR1 is GTSNPN and CDR2 is SVGIG (reference sequence). The CDR3 is 15 amino acids. V lost 1 base and J lost 6; bases outside the gene matches: 9.

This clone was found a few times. Written as DNA, the CDR3 is TGTGCCAGCGTACCGGAGACCTCCTACGAGCAGTACTTC. Translating gives CASVPETSYEQYF. V and J are TRBV2 and TRBJ2-7; D remains unclear. This CDR3 spans 13 amino acids. V lost 8 bases and J 0 bases, leaving 11 bases between the germline ends. The germline CDR1 and CDR2 sequences are SNHLY and FYNNEI.

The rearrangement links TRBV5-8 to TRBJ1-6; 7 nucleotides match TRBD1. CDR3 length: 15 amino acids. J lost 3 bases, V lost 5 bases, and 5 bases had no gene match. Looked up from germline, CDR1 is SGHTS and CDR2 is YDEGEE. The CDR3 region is CASSTRQGYNSPLHF. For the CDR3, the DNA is TGTGCCAGCAGTACCAGACAGGGCTATAATTCACCCCTCCACTTT. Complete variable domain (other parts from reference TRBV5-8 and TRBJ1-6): EAGVTQSPTHLIKTRGQQATLRCSPISGHTSVYWYQQALGLGLQFLLWYDEGEERNRGNFPPRFSGRQFPNYSSELNVNALELEDSALYLCASSTRQGYNSPLHFGNGTRLTVT.

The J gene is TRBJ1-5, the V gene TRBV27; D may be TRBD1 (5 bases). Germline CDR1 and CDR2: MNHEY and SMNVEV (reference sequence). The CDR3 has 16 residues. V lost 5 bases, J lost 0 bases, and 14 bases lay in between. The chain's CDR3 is CASSATGLYSNQPQHF. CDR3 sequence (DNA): TGTGCCAGCAGTGCTACAGGCCTATATAGCAATCAGCCCCAGCATTTT.

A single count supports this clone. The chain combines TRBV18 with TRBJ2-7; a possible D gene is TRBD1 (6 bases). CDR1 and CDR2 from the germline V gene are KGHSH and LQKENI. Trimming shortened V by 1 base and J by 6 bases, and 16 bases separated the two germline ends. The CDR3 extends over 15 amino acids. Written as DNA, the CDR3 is TGTGCCAGCTCACCACAGGGGGTAGTAGGTCGCGAGCAGTACTTC. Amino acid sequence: CASSPQGVVGREQYF.

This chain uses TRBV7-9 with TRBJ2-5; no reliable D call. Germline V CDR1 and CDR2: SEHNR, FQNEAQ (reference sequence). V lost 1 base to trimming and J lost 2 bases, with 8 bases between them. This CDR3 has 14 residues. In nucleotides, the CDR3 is TGTGCCAGCAGCTTAGATTCGCTACAAGAGACCCAGTACTTC. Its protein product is CASSLDSLQETQYF.

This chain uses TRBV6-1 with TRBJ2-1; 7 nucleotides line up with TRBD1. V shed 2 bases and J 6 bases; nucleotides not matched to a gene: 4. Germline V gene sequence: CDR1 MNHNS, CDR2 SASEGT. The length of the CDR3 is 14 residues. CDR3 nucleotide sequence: TGTGCCAGCAGTGAAAGAGGGGGCGGCAATGAGCAGTTCTTC. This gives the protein CASSERGGGNEQFF.

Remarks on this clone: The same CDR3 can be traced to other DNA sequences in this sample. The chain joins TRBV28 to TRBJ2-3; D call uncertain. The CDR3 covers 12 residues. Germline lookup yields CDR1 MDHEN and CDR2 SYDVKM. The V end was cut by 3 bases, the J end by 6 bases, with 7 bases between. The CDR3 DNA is TGTGCCAGCAGTTTGTTATTGGATACGCAGTATTTT. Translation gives CASSLLLDTQYF.

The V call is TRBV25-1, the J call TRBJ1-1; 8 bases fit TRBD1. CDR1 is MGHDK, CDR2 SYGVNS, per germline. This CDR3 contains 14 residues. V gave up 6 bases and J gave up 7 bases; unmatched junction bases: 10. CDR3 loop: CASRDQGARIEAFF. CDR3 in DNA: TGTGCCAGCAGAGACCAGGGGGCGCGAATTGAAGCTTTCTTT.

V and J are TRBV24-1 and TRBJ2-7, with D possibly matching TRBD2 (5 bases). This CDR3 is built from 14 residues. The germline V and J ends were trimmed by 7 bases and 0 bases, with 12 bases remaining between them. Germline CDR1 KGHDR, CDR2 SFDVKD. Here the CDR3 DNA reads TGTGCCACCAGCAAGACTACCTACTCCTACGAGCAGTACTTC. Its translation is CATSKTTYSYEQYF.

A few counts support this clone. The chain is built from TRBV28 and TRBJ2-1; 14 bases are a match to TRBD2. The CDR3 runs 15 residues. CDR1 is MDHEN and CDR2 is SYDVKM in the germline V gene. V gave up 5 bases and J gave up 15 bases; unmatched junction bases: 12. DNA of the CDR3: TGTGCCAGCAGTCCCTTGGGACTAGCGGGAGTCTGGCGGTTCTTC. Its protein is CASSPLGLAGVWRFF.

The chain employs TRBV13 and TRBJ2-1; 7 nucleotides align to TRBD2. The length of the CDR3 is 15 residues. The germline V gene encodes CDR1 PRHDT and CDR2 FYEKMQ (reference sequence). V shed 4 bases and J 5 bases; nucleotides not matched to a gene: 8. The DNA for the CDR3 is TGTGCCAGCAGCTGGGGAGGGGACTCACACAATGAGCAGTTCTTC. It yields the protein CASSWGGDSHNEQFF.

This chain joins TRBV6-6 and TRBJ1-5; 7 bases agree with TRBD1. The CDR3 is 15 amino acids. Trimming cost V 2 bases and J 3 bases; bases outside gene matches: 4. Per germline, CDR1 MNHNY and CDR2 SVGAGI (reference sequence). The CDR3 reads CASSYRGQHNQPQHF. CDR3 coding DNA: TGTGCCAGCAGTTACAGGGGACAGCACAATCAGCCCCAGCATTTT.

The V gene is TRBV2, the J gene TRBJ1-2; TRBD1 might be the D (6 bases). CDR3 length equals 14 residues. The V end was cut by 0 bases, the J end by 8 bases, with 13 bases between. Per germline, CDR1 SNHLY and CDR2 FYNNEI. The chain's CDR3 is CASSEARTDHGYTF. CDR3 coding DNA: TGTGCCAGCAGTGAAGCACGGACAGACCACGGCTACACCTTC.

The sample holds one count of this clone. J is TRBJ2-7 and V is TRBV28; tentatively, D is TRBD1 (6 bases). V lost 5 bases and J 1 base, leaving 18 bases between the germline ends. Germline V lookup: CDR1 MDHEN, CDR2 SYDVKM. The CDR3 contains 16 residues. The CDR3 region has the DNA TGTGCCAGCAGTAGTCAGACAGGCACGGCATCCTACGAGCAGTACTTC. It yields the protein CASSSQTGTASYEQYF.

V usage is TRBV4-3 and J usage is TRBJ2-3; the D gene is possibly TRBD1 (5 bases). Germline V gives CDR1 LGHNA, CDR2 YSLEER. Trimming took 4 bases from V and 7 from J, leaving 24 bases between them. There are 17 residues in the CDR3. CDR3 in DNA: TGCGCCAGCAGCCGCCTAACCGTTGGGGAAGGGGTCTATACGCAGTATTTT. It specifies CASSRLTVGEGVYTQYF.

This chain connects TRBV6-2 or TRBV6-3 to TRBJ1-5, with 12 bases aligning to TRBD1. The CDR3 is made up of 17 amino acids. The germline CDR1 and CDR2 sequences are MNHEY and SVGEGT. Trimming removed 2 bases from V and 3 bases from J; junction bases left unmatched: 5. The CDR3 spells CASSYTPGQGANQPQHF. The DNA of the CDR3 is TGTGCCAGCAGTTACACACCGGGACAGGGGGCCAATCAGCCCCAGCATTTT.

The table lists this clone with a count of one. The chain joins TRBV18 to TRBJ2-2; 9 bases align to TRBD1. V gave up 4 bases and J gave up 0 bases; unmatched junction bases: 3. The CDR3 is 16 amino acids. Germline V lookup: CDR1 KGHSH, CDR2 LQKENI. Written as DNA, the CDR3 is TGTGCCAGCTCACGGGGGACAGGGTCGAACACCGGGGAGCTGTTTTTT. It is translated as CASSRGTGSNTGELFF.

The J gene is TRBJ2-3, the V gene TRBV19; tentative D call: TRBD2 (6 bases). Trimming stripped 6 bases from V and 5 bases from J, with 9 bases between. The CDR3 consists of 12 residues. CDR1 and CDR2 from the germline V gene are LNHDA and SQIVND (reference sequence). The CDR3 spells CASSGGGDTQYF. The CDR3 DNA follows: TGTGCCAGTAGCGGGGGAGGAGATACGCAGTATTTT.

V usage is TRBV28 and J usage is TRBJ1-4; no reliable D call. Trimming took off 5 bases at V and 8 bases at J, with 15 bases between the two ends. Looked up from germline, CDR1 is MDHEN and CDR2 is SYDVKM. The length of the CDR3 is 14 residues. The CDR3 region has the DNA TGTGCCAGCAGTACCTCACCCCGCCGGGAAAAACTGTTTTTT. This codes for CASSTSPRREKLFF.

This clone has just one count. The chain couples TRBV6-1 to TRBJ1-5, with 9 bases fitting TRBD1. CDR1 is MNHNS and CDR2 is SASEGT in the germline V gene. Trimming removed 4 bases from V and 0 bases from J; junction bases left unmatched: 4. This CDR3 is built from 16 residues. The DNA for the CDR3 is TGTGCCAGCAGTGCGGGGACAGGGAATAGCAATCAGCCCCAGCATTTT. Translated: CASSAGTGNSNQPQHF.

The CDR3 loop is CSASLNSNTGELFF. CDR3 bases: TGCAGTGCTAGTCTAAACTCGAACACCGGGGAGCTGTTTTTT. The genes are TRBV20-1 and TRBJ2-2; D not certain. Trimming left V 3 bases short and J 0 bases short, with 8 bases between. The germline V gene has CDR1 DFQATT and CDR2 SNEGSKA (reference sequence). CDR3 length equals 14 residues.

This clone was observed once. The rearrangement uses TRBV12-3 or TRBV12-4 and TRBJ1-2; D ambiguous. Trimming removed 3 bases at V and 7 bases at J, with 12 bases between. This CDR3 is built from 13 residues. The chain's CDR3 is CASSFTKFSGYTF. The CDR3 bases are TGTGCCAGCAGTTTTACGAAGTTCAGTGGCTACACCTTC.

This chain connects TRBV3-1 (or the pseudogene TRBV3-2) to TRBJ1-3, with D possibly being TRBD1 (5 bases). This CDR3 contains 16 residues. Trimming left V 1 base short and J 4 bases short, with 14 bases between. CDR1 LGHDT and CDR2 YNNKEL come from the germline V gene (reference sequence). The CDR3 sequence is CASSQVPQGLGNTIYF. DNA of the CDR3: TGTGCCAGCAGCCAAGTCCCCCAGGGACTAGGAAACACCATATATTTT.

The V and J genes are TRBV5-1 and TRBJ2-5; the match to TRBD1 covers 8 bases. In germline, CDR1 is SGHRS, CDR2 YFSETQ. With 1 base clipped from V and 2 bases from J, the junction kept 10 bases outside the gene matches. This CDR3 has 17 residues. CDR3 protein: CASSLLRGRGLQETQYF. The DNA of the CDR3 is TGCGCCAGCAGCTTGCTTCGCGGCAGGGGGCTTCAAGAGACCCAGTACTTC. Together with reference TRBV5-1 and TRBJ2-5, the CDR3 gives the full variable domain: KAGVTQTPRYLIKTRGQQVTLSCSPISGHRSVSWYQQTPGQGLQFLFEYFSETQRNKGNFPGRFSGRQFSNSRSEMNVSTLELGDSALYLCASSLLRGRGLQETQYFGPGTRLLVL.

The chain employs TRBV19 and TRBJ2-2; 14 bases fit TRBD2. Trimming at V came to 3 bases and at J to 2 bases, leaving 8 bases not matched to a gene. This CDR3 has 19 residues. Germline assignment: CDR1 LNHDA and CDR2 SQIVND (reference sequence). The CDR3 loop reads CASSMLGLAGVGNTGELFF. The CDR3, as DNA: TGTGCCAGTAGTATGCTGGGACTAGCGGGAGTTGGCAACACCGGGGAGCTGTTTTTT.